This record covers a single TCR beta chain. Repertoires were generated with immunoSEQ multiplex PCR, while TCRdb's copy carries only in-frame clones and drops some. This table holds tens of thousands of clones, 90% found once. This sample was taken from a study of T cell changes during pregnancy in multiple sclerosis. The germline V gene has CDR1 SGHTA and CDR2 FQGNSA. The V and J ends lost 0 bases and 8 bases respectively, with 16 bases between them. CDR3 size: 15 residues. The genes are TRBV7-2 and TRBJ1-1; a possible D gene is TRBD1 (5 bases). Sequencing was performed on peripheral blood, taken after pregnancy. This clonotype was sampled from a female donor in good health, enrolled as a control in a pregnancy study. The chain's CDR3 is CASSLARGGTGEAFF. Written as DNA, the CDR3 is TGTGCCAGCAGCTTAGCGCGCGGGGGGACCGGAGAAGCTTTCTTT.